The clone carrying this T cell receptor beta chain has ten or more counts. This library used roughly 370 ng RNA and molecular barcoded adaptors spanning alpha/delta and beta/gamma chains. TCRdb itself ran the reads through MiXCR, one entry per CDR3 protein. The data contain tens of thousands of distinct CDR3 sequences, less than 15% of them singletons. V was shortened by 1 base and J by 9 bases, with 8 bases between the two germline ends. Per germline, CDR1 SGHDT and CDR2 YYEEEE. The CDR3 is 13 amino acids. The sample comes from a study of read filtering for tumor transcriptome and immune sequencing. Bone marrow was sampled from every patient at the time of active disease.

This sequence was found in a donor aged 40 or over with multiple myeloma. Material: a population of CD138-negative cells sorted from bone marrow. The rearrangement uses TRBV5-6 and TRBJ1-6; D is possibly TRBD1 (5 bases). CDR3 DNA sequence: TGTGCCAGCAGCTTGTCAGGGAGTTCACCCCTCCACTTT. It specifies CASSLSGSSPLHF.